The 13 T cell receptor beta chains presented below share a single source sample, sequenced in a study of blood T cell repertoires in COVID-19. This table comes from immunoSEQ multiplex PCR, and its TCRdb copy is limited to in-frame clones, with some not included. The sample gives tens of thousands of clones, roughly 73% of which show up once; about a fifth is in the top ten. Sequencing was done on a sample of peripheral blood. These receptors originate from a human donor in a cohort sampled during active or convalescent COVID-19.

The V call is TRBV5-1, the J call TRBJ1-5, with D possibly matching TRBD1 (5 bases). V lost 0 bases and J lost 6, with 13 bases in between. Germline V gene lookup returns CDR1 SGHRS and CDR2 YFSETQ. The CDR3 is 15 amino acids. The CDR3 region has the DNA TGCGCCAGCAGCTTGGAATCAGGGAATAGTCAGCCCCAGCATTTT. As protein: CASSLESGNSQPQHF.

The rearrangement links TRBV4-1 to TRBJ1-1; possible D gene TRBD1, 6 bases. There are 17 residues in the CDR3. Germline CDR1 and CDR2: MGHRA and YSYEKL. V lost 4 bases to trimming and J lost 1 base, with 19 bases between them. The CDR3 DNA follows: TGCGCCAGCAGCCGCGGGCCGATACGGACAGCGAACACTGAAGCTTTCTTT. Its translation: CASSRGPIRTANTEAFF.

V is TRBV2 and J is TRBJ1-1, with 9 bases identical to TRBD1. The germline CDR1 and CDR2 sequences are SNHLY and FYNNEI. J was trimmed by 10 bases and V by 0 bases; bases with no gene match: 9. CDR3 length: 15 residues. The CDR3, as DNA: TGTGCCAGCAGTGAAGCTGGGGGACAGGGTGGTTTAGCTTTCTTT. Translation: CASSEAGGQGGLAFF. Together with reference TRBV2 and TRBJ1-1, the CDR3 gives the full variable domain: EPEVTQTPSHQVTQMGQEVILRCVPISNHLYFYWYRQILGQKVEFLVSFYNNEISEKSEIFDDQFSVERPDGSNFTLKIRSTKLEDSAMYFCASSEAGGQGGLAFFGQGTRLTVV.

This clone was detected only a few times. The chain employs TRBV18 and TRBJ2-2; D ambiguous. Trimming left V 8 bases short and J 6 bases short, with 7 bases between. Per the germline V gene, CDR1 is KGHSH and CDR2 is LQKENI. CDR3 length: 11 residues. CDR3 in amino acids: CASRRAGELFF. CDR3 bases: TGTGCCAGCCGTCGCGCCGGGGAGCTGTTTTTT.

V gene TRBV29-1 combines with J gene TRBJ1-1; TRBD1 is a possible D gene (6 bases). CDR1 SQVTM and CDR2 ANQGSEA come from the germline V gene. V gave up 5 bases and J gave up 1 base, with 11 bases separating them. CDR3 length: 13 residues. The CDR3 coding sequence is TGCAGCGTTCTGGGGGCGGAGAACACTGAAGCTTTCTTT. Its protein product is CSVLGAENTEAFF.

The CDR3 bases are TGCGCCAGCAGCCAAGGTAGCCAGAGCTCCTACAATGAGCAGTTCTTC. Encoded protein: CASSQGSQSSYNEQFF. The J gene is TRBJ2-1, the V gene TRBV4-1, with D uncertain. Trimming took 1 base from V and 0 from J, leaving 10 bases between them. This CDR3 is built from 16 residues. Germline V gene lookup returns CDR1 MGHRA and CDR2 YSYEKL.

This chain uses TRBV18 with TRBJ1-2; D is unresolved. Trimming took off 3 bases at V and 2 bases at J, with 4 bases between the two ends. The germline V gene encodes CDR1 KGHSH and CDR2 LQKENI. The length of the CDR3 is 12 residues. CDR3 residues: CASSPSNYGYTF. The CDR3 DNA sequence: TGTGCCAGCTCACCGTCGAACTATGGCTACACCTTC.

The V gene is TRBV25-1, the J gene TRBJ2-7, with TRBD2 as a possible D gene (6 bases). CDR3 length: 12 residues. V gave up 11 bases and J gave up 5 bases, with 16 bases separating them. In germline, CDR1 is MGHDK, CDR2 SYGVNS. This CDR3 is CAGGTRTDEQYF. The CDR3 DNA reads as TGTGCCGGGGGGACCCGGACTGACGAGCAGTACTTC.

Here the CDR3 reads CASSDQAREQYF. The CDR3 DNA reads TGTGCCAGCAGTGACCAGGCTCGGGAGCAGTACTTC. The chain uses TRBV2 and TRBJ2-7; no reliable D call. Germline lookup yields CDR1 SNHLY and CDR2 FYNNEI. There are 12 residues in the CDR3. V gave up 3 bases and J gave up 7 bases, with 10 bases separating them.

The chain uses TRBV27 and TRBJ1-4; D is unresolved. The germline V and J ends were trimmed by 3 bases and 8 bases, with 19 bases remaining between them. The CDR3 is 16 amino acids. The germline V gene has CDR1 MNHEY and CDR2 SMNVEV (reference sequence). The CDR3 region is CASSLSGVGLAEKLFF. The CDR3, as DNA: TGTGCCAGCAGTTTGTCCGGGGTAGGCTTGGCGGAAAAACTGTTTTTT.

At least ten counts were recorded for this clone. This chain joins TRBV6-6 and TRBJ1-6, with a tentative D call TRBD1 (6 bases). Trimming took off 5 bases at V and 5 bases at J, with 16 bases between the two ends. Looked up from germline, CDR1 is MNHNY and CDR2 is SVGAGI (reference sequence). The CDR3 runs 16 residues. Here the CDR3 DNA reads TGTGCCAGCAGTCGATACGGACAGCCCGATAATTCACCCCTCCACTTT. It specifies CASSRYGQPDNSPLHF.

Relative to its sample, this clone is medium-sized. CDR3: CASSQVAGGPSEQYF. Here the CDR3 DNA reads TGCGCCAGCAGCCAAGTAGCGGGAGGGCCCAGCGAGCAGTACTTC. The chain has TRBV4-1 and TRBJ2-7; 11 bases align to TRBD2. J gave up 6 bases and V 1 base, and 5 bases lay outside the gene matches. The CDR3 loop spans 15 amino acids. From germline, CDR1 is MGHRA and CDR2 YSYEKL.

This clone was picked up a small number of times. This chain links TRBV28 with TRBJ1-5; 9 nucleotides align to TRBD1. This CDR3 is built from 14 residues. Germline CDR1 is MDHEN and CDR2 is SYDVKM. With V trimmed by 5 bases and J by 10 bases, 9 bases remained unmatched. Written as DNA, the CDR3 is TGTGCCAGCAGTCCGGGACAGGGCCTTAGACCCCAGCATTTT. This codes for CASSPGQGLRPQHF. The full variable domain, in which reference TRBV28 and TRBJ1-5 provide the parts outside the CDR3, is DVKVTQSSRYLVKRTGEKVFLECVQDMDHENMFWYRQDPGLGLRLIYFSYDVKMKEKGDIPEGYSVSREKKERFSLILESASTNQTSMYLCASSPGQGLRPQHFGDGTRLSIL.